Listed here is a single T cell receptor (beta chain). Its antigen is not known. Germline-derived CDR1 and CDR2 are SEHNR and FQNEAQ (reference sequence). The V gene lost 2 bases and the J gene lost 4 bases, with 5 bases spanning the gap. The CDR3 is made up of 12 amino acids. The whole isolated RNA underwent reverse transcription, so sequencing captured expressed TCRB transcripts. TCRdb's copy holds only in-frame clones and misses some; the assay was immunoSEQ multiplex PCR. In the table there are about 150,000 clones, about 9% of which are singletons. Sorting with CD45RO/CCR7/CD25/CD127/CD95/CD27 yielded naive, central memory, regulatory and stem-like memory CD4+ cells. This entry comes from a study of beta chain features in type 1 diabetes. General observations from the study: When Type 1 diabetes patients were examined, their TCRB CDR3s proved moderately but significantly shorter in all four CD4+ subsets. The naive, central memory and Treg TCRB repertoires showed an apparent similarity that was greater among patients than among healthy donors.

The sample comprised central memory CD4+ T cells from blood. J is TRBJ1-1 and V is TRBV7-9; D unclear. This clonotype was obtained from a woman in her thirties with type 1 diabetes. The CDR3 sequence: CASSLRGTEAFF. CDR3 in DNA: TGTGCCAGCAGCTTACGGGGCACTGAAGCTTTCTTT.